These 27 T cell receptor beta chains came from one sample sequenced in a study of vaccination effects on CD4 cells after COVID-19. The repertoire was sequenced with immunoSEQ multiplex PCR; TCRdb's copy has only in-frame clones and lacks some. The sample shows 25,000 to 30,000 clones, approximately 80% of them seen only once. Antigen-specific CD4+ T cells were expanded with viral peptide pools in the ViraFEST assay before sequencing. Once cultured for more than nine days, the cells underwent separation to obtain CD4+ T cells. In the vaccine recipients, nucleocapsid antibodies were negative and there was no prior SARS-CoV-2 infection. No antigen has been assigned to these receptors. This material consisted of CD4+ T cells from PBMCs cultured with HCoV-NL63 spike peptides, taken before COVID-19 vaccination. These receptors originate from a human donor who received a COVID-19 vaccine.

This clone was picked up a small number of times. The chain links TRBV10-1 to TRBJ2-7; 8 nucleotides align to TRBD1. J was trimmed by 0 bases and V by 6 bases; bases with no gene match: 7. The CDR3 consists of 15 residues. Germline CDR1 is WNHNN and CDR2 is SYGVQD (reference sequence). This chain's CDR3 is CASRTGDHSSYEQYF. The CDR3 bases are TGCGCCAGCAGGACAGGGGACCACAGCTCCTACGAGCAGTACTTC.

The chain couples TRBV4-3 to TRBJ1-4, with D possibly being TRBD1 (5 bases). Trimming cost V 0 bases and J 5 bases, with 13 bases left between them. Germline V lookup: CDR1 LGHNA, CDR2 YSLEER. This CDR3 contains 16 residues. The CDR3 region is CASSQEHRRGNEKLFF. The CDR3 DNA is TGCGCCAGCAGCCAAGAGCACAGGAGAGGGAATGAAAAACTGTTTTTT.

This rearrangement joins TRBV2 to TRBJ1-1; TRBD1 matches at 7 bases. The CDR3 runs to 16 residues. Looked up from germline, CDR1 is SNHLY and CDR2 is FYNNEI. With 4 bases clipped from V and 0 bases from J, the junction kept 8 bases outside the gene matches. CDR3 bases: TGTGCCAGCAGTGGATCAGGGGGGGTCATGAACACTGAAGCTTTCTTT. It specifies CASSGSGGVMNTEAFF.

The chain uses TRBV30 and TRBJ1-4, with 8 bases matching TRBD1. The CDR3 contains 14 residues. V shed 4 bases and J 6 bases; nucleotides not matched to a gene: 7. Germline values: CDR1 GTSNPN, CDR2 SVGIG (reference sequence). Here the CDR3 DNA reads TGTGCCTGGACACACGGGACAGGCGATGAAAAACTGTTTTTT. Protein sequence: CAWTHGTGDEKLFF.

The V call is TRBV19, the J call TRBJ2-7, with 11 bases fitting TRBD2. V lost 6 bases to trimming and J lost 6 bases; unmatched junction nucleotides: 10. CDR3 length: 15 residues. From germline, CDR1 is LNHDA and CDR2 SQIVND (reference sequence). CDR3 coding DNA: TGTGCCAGTAGCCGCACCGGGACTAGCGGCCTCGAGCAGTACTTC. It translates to CASSRTGTSGLEQYF.

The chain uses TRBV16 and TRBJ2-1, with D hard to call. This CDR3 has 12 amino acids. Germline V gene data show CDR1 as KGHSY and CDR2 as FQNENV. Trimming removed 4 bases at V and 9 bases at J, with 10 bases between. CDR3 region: CASSPAPSEQFF. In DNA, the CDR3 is TGTGCCAGCAGCCCCGCGCCCAGTGAGCAGTTCTTC.

Here the CDR3 reads CAWSSGTGREKLFF. CDR3 DNA sequence: TGTGCCTGGAGTAGTGGAACAGGGCGGGAAAAACTGTTTTTT. V is TRBV30 and J is TRBJ1-4, with a possible D match to TRBD1 (6 bases). The V gene lost 2 bases and the J gene lost 8 bases, with 15 bases spanning the gap. This CDR3 has 14 residues. Looked up from germline, CDR1 is GTSNPN and CDR2 is SVGIG (reference sequence).

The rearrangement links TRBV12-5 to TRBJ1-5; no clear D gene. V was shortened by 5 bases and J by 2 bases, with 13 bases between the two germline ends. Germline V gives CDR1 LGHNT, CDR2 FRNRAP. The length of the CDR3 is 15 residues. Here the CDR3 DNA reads TGTGCTAGTGGTGCGACCGGGGTAGGCAATCAGCCCCAGCATTTT. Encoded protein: CASGATGVGNQPQHF.

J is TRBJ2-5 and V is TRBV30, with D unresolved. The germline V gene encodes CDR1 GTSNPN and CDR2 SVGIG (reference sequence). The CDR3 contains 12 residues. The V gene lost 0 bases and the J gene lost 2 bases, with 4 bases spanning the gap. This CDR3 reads CAWSVGQETQYF. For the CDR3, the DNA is TGTGCCTGGAGTGTCGGTCAAGAGACCCAGTACTTC.

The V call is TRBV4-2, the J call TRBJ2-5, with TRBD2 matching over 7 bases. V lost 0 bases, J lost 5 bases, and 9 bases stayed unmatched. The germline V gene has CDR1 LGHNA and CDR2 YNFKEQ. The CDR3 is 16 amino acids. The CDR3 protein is CASSQDRGRRGETQYF. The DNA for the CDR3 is TGTGCCAGCAGCCAAGATCGGGGACGGCGGGGGGAGACCCAGTACTTC.

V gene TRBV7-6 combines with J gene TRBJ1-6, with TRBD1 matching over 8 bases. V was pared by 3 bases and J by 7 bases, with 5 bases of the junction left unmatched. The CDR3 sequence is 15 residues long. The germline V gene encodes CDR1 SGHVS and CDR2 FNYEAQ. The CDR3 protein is CASSFETGVNSPLHF. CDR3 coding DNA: TGTGCCAGCAGCTTCGAGACAGGGGTGAATTCACCCCTCCACTTT.

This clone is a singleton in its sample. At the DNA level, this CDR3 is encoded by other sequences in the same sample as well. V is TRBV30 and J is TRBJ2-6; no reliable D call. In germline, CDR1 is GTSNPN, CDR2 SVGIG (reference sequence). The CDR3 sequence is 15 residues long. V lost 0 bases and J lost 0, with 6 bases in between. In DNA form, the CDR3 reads TGTGCCTGGAGTGTACTGGGCTCTGGGGCCAACGTCCTGACTTTC. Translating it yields CAWSVLGSGANVLTF.

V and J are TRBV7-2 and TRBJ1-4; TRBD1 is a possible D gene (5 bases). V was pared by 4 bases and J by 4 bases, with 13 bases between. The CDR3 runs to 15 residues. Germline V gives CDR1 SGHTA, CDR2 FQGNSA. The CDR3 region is CASSSSGSLNEKLFF. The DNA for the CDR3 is TGTGCCAGCAGCTCGTCAGGGAGCCTTAATGAAAAACTGTTTTTT.

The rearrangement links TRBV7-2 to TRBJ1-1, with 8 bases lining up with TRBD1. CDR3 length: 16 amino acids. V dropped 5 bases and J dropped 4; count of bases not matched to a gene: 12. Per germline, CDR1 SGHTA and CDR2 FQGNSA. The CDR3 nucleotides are TGTGCCAGCAGCCCACCCCCCGAACAGGGGGGCACTGAAGCTTTCTTT. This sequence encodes CASSPPPEQGGTEAFF.

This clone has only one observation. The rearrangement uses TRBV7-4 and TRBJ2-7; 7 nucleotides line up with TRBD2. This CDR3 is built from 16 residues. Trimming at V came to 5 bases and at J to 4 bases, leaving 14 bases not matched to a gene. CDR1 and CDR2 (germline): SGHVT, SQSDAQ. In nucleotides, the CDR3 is TGTGCCAGCAGCCCGCGACTAGGGGAGGGGATTTACGAGCAGTACTTC. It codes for CASSPRLGEGIYEQYF.

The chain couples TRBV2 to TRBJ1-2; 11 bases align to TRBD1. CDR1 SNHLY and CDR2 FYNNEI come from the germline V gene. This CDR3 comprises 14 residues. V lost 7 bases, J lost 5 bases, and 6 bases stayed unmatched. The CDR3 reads CASTGQGAQYGYTF. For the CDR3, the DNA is TGTGCCAGCACTGGACAGGGGGCGCAATATGGCTACACCTTC. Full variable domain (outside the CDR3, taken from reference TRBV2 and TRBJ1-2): EPEVTQTPSHQVTQMGQEVILRCVPISNHLYFYWYRQILGQKVEFLVSFYNNEISEKSEIFDDQFSVERPDGSNFTLKIRSTKLEDSAMYFCASTGQGAQYGYTFGSGTRLTVV.

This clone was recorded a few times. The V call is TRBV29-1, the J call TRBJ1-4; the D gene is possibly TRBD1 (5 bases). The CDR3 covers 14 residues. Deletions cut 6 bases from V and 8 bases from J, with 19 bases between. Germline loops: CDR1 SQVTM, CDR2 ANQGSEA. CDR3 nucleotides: TGCAGCGTCCGAGTCGGGGGTGGAGGGGAAAAACTGTTTTTT. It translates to CSVRVGGGGEKLFF.

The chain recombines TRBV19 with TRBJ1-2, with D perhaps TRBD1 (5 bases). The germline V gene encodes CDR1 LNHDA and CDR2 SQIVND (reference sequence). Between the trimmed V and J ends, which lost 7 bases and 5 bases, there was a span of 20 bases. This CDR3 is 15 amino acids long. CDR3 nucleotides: TGTGCCAGTAAAGTGGGGGGGTCAGCGCAATATGGCTACACCTTC. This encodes CASKVGGSAQYGYTF.

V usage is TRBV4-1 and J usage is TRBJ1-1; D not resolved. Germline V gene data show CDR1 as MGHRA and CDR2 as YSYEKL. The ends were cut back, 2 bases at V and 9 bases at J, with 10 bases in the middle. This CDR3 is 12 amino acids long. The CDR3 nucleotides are TGCGCCAGCAGCCAACGGGGAACCAAAGCTTTCTTT. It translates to CASSQRGTKAFF.

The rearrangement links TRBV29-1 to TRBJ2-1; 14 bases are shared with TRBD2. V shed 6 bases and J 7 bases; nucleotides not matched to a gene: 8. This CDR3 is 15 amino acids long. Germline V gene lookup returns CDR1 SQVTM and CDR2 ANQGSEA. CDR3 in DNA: TGCAGCGTCCCGGGACTAGCGGGAGTTGGGAATGAGCAGTTCTTC. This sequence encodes CSVPGLAGVGNEQFF.

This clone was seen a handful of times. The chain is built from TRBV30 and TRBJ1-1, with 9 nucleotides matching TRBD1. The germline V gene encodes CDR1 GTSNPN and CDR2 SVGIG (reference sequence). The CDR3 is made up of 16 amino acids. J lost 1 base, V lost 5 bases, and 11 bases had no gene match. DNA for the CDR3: TGTGCCTGGGTCCTCCGGGACAGGGTATCGAACACTGAAGCTTTCTTT. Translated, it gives CAWVLRDRVSNTEAFF.

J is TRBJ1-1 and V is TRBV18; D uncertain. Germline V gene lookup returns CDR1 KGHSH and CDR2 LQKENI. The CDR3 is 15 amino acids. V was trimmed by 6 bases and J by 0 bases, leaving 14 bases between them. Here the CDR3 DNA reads TGTGCCAGCTCTACCGGGCAGAATCTGAACACTGAAGCTTTCTTT. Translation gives CASSTGQNLNTEAFF.

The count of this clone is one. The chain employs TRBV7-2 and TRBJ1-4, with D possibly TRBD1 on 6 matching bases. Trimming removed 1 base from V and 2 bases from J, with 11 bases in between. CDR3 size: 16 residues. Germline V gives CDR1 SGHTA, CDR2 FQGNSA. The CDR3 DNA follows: TGTGCCAGCAGCTTAGGAACAGGGACTACTAATGAAAAACTGTTTTTT. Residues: CASSLGTGTTNEKLFF.

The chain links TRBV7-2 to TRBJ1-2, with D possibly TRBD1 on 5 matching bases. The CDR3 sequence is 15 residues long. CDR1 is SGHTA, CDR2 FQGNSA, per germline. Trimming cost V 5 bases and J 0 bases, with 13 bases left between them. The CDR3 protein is CASSHAGTTNYGYTF. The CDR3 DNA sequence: TGTGCCAGCAGCCACGCCGGGACCACTAACTATGGCTACACCTTC.

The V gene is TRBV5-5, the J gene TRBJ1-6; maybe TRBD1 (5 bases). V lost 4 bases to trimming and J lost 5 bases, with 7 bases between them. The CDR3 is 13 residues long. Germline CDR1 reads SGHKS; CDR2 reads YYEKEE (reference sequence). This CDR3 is CASSRDHNSPLHF. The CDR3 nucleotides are TGTGCCAGCAGCCGGGACCATAATTCACCCCTCCACTTT.

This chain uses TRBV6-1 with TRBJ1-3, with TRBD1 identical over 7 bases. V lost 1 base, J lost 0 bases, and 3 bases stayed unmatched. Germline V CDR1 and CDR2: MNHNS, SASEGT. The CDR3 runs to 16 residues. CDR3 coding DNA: TGTGCCAGCAGTGAAGAGACAGGGCCCTCTGGAAACACCATATATTTT. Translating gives CASSEETGPSGNTIYF.

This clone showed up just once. The CDR3 spells CASSLAGGLTGELFF. The CDR3 DNA is TGTGCCAGCAGCTTAGCGGGGGGGCTCACCGGGGAGCTGTTTTTT. The chain recombines TRBV7-2 with TRBJ2-2; D is perhaps TRBD2 (7 bases). The germline V and J ends were trimmed by 0 bases and 4 bases, with 9 bases remaining between them. The CDR3 sequence is 15 residues long. Per germline, CDR1 SGHTA and CDR2 FQGNSA.